The TCR beta chain under discussion was sequenced for a study of OX40 agonist ivuxolimab in advanced cancers. The protocol was immunoSEQ multiplex PCR, while the TCRdb copy is restricted to in-frame clones and leaves out a portion. The table has 20,000 to 25,000 clones, over 70% seen once. Only a few counts were recorded for this clone. This CDR3 contains 14 residues. CDR1 GTSNPN and CDR2 SVGIG come from the germline V gene (reference sequence). Unmatched junction bases numbered 12, after V lost 8 bases and J lost 6 bases. V usage is TRBV30 and J usage is TRBJ2-3; TRBD2 matches 9 bases. Source: CD4+ or CD8+ T cells sorted from blood, taken in a trial of the OX40 agonist ivuxolimab. The clonotype originates from an adult with an advanced solid tumor such as melanoma, head and neck, liver or kidney cancer. CDR3 in amino acids: CARSFGLAGDTQYF. Written as DNA, the CDR3 is TGTGCCCGATCCTTCGGGCTAGCGGGGGATACGCAGTATTTT.